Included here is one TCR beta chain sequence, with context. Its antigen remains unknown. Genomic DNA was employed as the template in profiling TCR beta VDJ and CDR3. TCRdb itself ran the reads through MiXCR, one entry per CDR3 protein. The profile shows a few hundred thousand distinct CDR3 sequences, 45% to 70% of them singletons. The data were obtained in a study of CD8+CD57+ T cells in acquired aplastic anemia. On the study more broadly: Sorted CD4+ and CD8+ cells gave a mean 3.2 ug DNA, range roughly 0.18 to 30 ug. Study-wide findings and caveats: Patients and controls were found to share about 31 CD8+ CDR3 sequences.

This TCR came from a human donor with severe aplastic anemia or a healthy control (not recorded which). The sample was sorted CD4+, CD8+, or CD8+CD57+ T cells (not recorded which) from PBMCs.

This CDR3 reads CASSAQKGGGETQYF. The CDR3 DNA reads TGTGCCAGTAGTGCACAAAAAGGGGGGGGAGAGACCCAGTACTTC. V gene TRBV19 combines with J gene TRBJ2-5, with D possibly being TRBD2 (7 bases). The CDR3 is made up of 15 amino acids. Looked up from germline, CDR1 is LNHDA and CDR2 is SQIVND (reference sequence). V lost 5 bases to trimming and J lost 4 bases, with 17 bases between them.